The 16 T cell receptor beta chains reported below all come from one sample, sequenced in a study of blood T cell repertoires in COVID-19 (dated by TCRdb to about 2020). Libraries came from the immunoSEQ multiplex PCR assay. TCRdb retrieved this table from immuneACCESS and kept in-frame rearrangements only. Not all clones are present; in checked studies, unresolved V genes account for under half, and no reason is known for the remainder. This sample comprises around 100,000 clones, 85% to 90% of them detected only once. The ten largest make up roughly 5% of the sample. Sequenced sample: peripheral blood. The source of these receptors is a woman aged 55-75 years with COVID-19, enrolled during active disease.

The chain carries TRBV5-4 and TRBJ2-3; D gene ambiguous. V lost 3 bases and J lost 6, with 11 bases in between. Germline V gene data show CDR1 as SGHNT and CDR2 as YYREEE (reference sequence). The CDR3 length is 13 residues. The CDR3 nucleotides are TGTGCCAGCAGCTCCGAAGCTTTTGATACGCAGTATTTT. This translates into CASSSEAFDTQYF.

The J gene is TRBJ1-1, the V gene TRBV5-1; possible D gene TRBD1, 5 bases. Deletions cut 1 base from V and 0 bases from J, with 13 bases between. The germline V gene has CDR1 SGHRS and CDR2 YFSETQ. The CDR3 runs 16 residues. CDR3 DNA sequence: TGCGCCAGCAGCTTGCGTTCAGGGATAATGAACACTGAAGCTTTCTTT. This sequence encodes CASSLRSGIMNTEAFF.

The CDR3 DNA is TGTGCCAGCAGCCAAGATCTAGGGACAGAGAATCAGCCCCAGCATTTT. Translating gives CASSQDLGTENQPQHF. This chain joins TRBV3-1 (or the pseudogene TRBV3-2) and TRBJ1-5; 7 bases align to TRBD1. V was clipped by 0 bases and J by 4 bases; unmatched bases: 6. The CDR3 extends over 16 amino acids. Germline lookup yields CDR1 LGHDT and CDR2 YNNKEL (reference sequence).

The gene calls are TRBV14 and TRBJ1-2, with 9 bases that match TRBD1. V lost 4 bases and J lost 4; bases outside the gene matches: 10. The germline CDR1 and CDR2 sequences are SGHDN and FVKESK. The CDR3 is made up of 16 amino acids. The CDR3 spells CASSLRGQGPGYGYTF. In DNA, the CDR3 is TGTGCCAGCAGCCTCCGAGGACAGGGGCCCGGCTATGGCTACACCTTC.

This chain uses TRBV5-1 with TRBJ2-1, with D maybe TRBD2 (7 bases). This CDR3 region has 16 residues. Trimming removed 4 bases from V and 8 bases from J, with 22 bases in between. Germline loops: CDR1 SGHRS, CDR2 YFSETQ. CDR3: CASSLGGGGPDDEQFF. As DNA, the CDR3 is TGCGCCAGCAGCCTCGGAGGGGGGGGACCGGACGATGAGCAGTTCTTC.

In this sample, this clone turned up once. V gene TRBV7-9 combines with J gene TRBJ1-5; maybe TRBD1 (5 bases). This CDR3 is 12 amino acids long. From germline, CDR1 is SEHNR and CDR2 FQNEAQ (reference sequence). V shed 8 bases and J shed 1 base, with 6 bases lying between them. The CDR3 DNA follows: TGTGCCAGCGGGGGGAGCAATCAGCCCCAGCATTTT. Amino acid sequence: CASGGSNQPQHF. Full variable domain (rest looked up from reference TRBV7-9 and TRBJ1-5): DTGVSQNPRHKITKRGQNVTFRCDPISEHNRLYWYRQTLGQGPEFLTYFQNEAQLEKSRLLSDRFSAERPKGSFSTLEIQRTEQGDSAMYLCASGGSNQPQHFGDGTRLSIL.

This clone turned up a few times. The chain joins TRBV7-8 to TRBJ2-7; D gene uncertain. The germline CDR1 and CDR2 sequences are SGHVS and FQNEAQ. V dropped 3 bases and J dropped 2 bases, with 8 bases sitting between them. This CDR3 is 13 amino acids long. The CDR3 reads CASSFQVTYEQYF. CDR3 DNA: TGTGCCAGCAGCTTTCAGGTAACCTACGAGCAGTACTTC. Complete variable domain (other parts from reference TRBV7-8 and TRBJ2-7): GAGVSQSPRYKVAKRGQDVALRCDPISGHVSLFWYQQALGQGPEFLTYFQNEAQLDKSGLPSDRFFAERPEGSVSTLKIQRTQQEDSAVYLCASSFQVTYEQYFGPGTRLTVT.

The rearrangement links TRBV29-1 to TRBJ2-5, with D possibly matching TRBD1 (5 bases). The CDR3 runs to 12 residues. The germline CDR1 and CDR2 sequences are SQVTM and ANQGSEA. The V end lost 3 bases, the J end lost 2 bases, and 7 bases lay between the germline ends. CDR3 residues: CSVDRAQETQYF. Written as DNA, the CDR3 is TGCAGCGTTGACAGGGCGCAAGAGACCCAGTACTTC. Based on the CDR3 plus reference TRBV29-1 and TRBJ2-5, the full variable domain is SAVISQKPSRDICQRGTSLTIQCQVDSQVTMMFWYRQQPGQSLTLIATANQGSEATYESGFVIDKFPISRPNLTFSTLTVSNMSPEDSSIYLCSVDRAQETQYFGPGTRLLVL.

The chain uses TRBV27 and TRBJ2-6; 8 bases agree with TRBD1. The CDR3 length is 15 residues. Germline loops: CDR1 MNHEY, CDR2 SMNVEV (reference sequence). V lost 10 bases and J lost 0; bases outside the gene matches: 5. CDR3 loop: CATRTGYSGANVLTF. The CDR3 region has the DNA TGTGCCACCCGGACAGGGTACTCTGGGGCCAACGTCCTGACTTTC.

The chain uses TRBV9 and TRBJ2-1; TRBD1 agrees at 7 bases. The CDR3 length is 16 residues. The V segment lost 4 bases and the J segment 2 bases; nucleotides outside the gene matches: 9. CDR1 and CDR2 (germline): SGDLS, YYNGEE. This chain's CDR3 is CASSPRPGGAYNEQFF. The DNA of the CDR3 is TGTGCCAGCAGCCCCCGCCCAGGGGGAGCCTACAATGAGCAGTTCTTC.

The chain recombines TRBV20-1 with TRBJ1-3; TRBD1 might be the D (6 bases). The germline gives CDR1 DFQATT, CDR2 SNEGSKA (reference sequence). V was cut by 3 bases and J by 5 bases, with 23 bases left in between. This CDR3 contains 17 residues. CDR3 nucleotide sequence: TGCAGTGCTAGTGAAGGGTGGCGCAGGGGATCCCGAAACACCATATATTTT. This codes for CSASEGWRRGSRNTIYF.

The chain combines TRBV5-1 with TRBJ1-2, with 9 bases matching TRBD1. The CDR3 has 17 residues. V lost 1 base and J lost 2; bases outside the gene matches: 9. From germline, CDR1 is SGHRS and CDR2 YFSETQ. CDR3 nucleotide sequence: TGCGCCAGCAGCTTGACCTCGTCCGGGACAGGGAACTATGGCTACACCTTC. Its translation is CASSLTSSGTGNYGYTF.

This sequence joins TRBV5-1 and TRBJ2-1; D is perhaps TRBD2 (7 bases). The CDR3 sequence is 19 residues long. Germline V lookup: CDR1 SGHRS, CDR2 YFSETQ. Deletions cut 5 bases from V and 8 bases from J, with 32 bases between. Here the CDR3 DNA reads TGCGCCAGCAGTTCCAACACCCGACTGGGGGGGCCGGGTCGCGATGAGCAGTTCTTC. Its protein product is CASSSNTRLGGPGRDEQFF.

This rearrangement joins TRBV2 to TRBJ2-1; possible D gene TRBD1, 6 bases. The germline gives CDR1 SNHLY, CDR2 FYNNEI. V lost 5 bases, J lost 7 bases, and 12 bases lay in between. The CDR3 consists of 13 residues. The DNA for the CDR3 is TGTGCCAGCAGTAGTACAGGGTGGAATGAGCAGTTCTTC. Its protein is CASSSTGWNEQFF.

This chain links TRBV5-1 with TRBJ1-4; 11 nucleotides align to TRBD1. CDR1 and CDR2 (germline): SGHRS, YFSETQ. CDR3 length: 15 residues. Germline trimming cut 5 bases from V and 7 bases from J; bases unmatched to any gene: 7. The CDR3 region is CASSIRGTGGEKLFF. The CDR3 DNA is TGCGCCAGCAGTATTCGCGGGACAGGGGGTGAAAAACTGTTTTTT.

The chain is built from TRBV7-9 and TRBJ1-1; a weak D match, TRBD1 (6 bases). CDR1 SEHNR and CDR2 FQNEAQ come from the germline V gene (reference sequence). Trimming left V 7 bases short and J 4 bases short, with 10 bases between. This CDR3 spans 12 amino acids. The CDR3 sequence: CASTLGGTEAFF. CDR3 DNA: TGTGCCAGCACCCTAGGGGGCACTGAAGCTTTCTTT.